This T cell receptor beta chain was documented in a study of CD4 and CD8 cells across lung adenocarcinoma regions. Samples came from patients with localized non-small cell lung adenocarcinoma. The V end was cut by 5 bases, the J end by 10 bases, with 12 bases between. The CDR3 has 12 residues. TCRdb used MiXCR to reprocess the PCR reads, holding one entry per CDR3 protein. The sample has around 8,400 distinct CDR3 sequences, 45% to 65% seen once; the top ten hold around 19%. With regard to this clonotype: A much more abundant neighbour one base away suggests this may be a read error.

Sequenced: CD8+ T cells from the center of a lung tumor. The rearrangement uses TRBV12-3 or TRBV12-4 and TRBJ2-1; D not certain. This TCR was sampled from a female donor with lung adenocarcinoma. The CD4 and CD8 labels of this study may be unreliable. The CDR3 region has the DNA TGTGCCAGCAGTCCCTACTCCTACGAGCAGTTCTTC. It is translated as CASSPYSYEQFF.